The next 29 T cell receptor beta chains were all read from a single sample in a study of T-cell reconstitution after alpha-beta-depleted transplantation in children. Preparation of the TCRbeta library involved a method that used unique molecular identifiers. TCRdb independently ran MiXCR on the PCR reads; one entry per CDR3 protein. The table includes about 460,000 distinct CDR3 sequences, over 10% detected once. Source: PBMCs, mostly from graft donor cells, taken 180 days after TCRalphabeta/CD19-depleted stem cell transplant. Source of these receptors: a female patient aged 2-10 years who had a stem cell transplant for aplastic anemia, so the T cells may come from the graft donor.

J is TRBJ2-7 and V is TRBV4-2, with D possibly being TRBD2 (6 bases). The CDR3 extends over 17 amino acids. Germline V gene sequence: CDR1 LGHNA, CDR2 YNFKEQ. Deletions cut 1 base from V and 0 bases from J, with 16 bases between. The DNA of the CDR3 is TGTGCCAGCAGCCAAGTAGGGACTCCTAAGAGCTCCTACGAGCAGTACTTC. Amino acids: CASSQVGTPKSSYEQYF.

V and J are TRBV7-9 and TRBJ1-4, with D perhaps matching TRBD1 (6 bases). Trimming left V 11 bases short and J 0 bases short, with 16 bases between. Per the germline V gene, CDR1 is SEHNR and CDR2 is FQNEAQ (reference sequence). There are 15 residues in the CDR3. CDR3 residues: CAGGLNRATNEKLFF. In DNA, the CDR3 is TGTGCCGGGGGGCTCAACAGAGCAACTAATGAAAAACTGTTTTTT.

The V call is TRBV20-1, the J call TRBJ2-5; no clear D. The CDR3 runs to 13 residues. V was shortened by 2 bases and J by 5 bases, with 12 bases between the two germline ends. Germline V gene lookup returns CDR1 DFQATT and CDR2 SNEGSKA (reference sequence). Written as DNA, the CDR3 is TGCAGTGCTAGAAGGCCTCCTGGGGAGACCCAGTACTTC. Amino acids: CSARRPPGETQYF.

In its sample, this clonotype was seen many times. The chain links TRBV12-3 or TRBV12-4 to TRBJ1-2; 10 positions match TRBD1. The length of the CDR3 is 14 residues. After removal of 2 bases from V and 7 bases from J, the junction contained 4 bases not matched to a gene. The CDR3: CASSLRQGAPGYTF. CDR3 coding DNA: TGTGCCAGCAGTTTACGACAGGGGGCGCCTGGCTACACCTTC.

V and J are TRBV27 and TRBJ2-7; 8 bases agree with TRBD2. The junction had 9 bases not matched to a gene; V was cut back by 8 bases and J by 3 bases. The CDR3 is 14 amino acids. CDR1 is MNHEY, CDR2 SMNVEV, per germline (reference sequence). The CDR3 loop is CASRSSGRLYEQYV. CDR3 sequence (DNA): TGTGCCAGCCGATCGAGCGGGAGACTCTACGAGCAGTACGTC.

This clonotype was seen repeatedly, ten times or more. Written as DNA, the CDR3 is TGCAGCGTTGATCTCGGGACAGGGCGGCTAACAAACACCATATATTTT. It specifies CSVDLGTGRLTNTIYF. V and J are TRBV29-1 and TRBJ1-3, with 9 positions matching TRBD1. The CDR3 loop spans 16 amino acids. The germline V gene has CDR1 SQVTM and CDR2 ANQGSEA. The V segment lost 3 bases and the J segment 6 bases; nucleotides outside the gene matches: 12.

The J gene is TRBJ2-5, the V gene TRBV20-1; 12 bases map to TRBD2. Looked up from germline, CDR1 is DFQATT and CDR2 is SNEGSKA (reference sequence). CDR3 length equals 15 residues. The junction had 9 bases not matched to a gene; V was cut back by 5 bases and J by 5 bases. CDR3 residues: CSAPTTSGRWETQYF. The CDR3 bases are TGCAGTGCTCCCACAACTAGCGGGAGGTGGGAGACCCAGTACTTC.

The CDR3 DNA is TGCGCCAGCAGCCATGGGACAGGGAACATAAACACCATATATTTT. Protein sequence: CASSHGTGNINTIYF. The rearrangement uses TRBV4-3 and TRBJ1-3, with 9 nucleotides matching TRBD1. The V and J ends lost 3 bases and 6 bases, in that order; junction bases with no gene match: 6. The germline V gene has CDR1 LGHNA and CDR2 YSLEER. The CDR3 contains 15 residues.

The chain recombines TRBV7-3 with TRBJ2-5; 11 positions agree with TRBD2. This CDR3 contains 15 residues. The V gene end was trimmed by 3 bases and the J gene end by 3 bases; junction bases not matched to a gene: 3. Germline values: CDR1 SGHTA, CDR2 FQGTGA. CDR3 region: CASSLTSGIKETQYF. The CDR3 DNA is TGTGCCAGCAGCTTGACTAGCGGGATTAAAGAGACCCAGTACTTC.

This clonotype was observed a few times. This sequence joins TRBV20-1 and TRBJ2-3, with 14 bases matching TRBD2. The V gene's germline CDR1 is DFQATT and CDR2 SNEGSKA (reference sequence). V shed 5 bases and J 4 bases; nucleotides not matched to a gene: 8. CDR3 length equals 16 residues. The CDR3: CSAASPTSGRADTQYF. CDR3 nucleotide sequence: TGCAGTGCTGCCAGTCCGACTAGCGGGAGGGCAGATACGCAGTATTTT.

This chain links TRBV7-6 with TRBJ1-6, with D unclear. Trimming shortened V by 2 bases and J by 10 bases, and 9 bases separated the two germline ends. The V gene's germline CDR1 is SGHVS and CDR2 FNYEAQ. This CDR3 has 13 amino acids. This CDR3 reads CASSLSPQSPLHF. In nucleotides, the CDR3 is TGTGCCAGCAGCTTATCGCCCCAATCACCCCTCCACTTT.

The V gene is TRBV28, the J gene TRBJ2-7; 10 bases are a match to TRBD1. The CDR3 has 15 amino acids. V lost 8 bases to trimming and J lost 7 bases; unmatched junction nucleotides: 14. CDR1 is MDHEN and CDR2 is SYDVKM in the germline V gene. The CDR3 sequence: CASGTSGTGVREQYF. In DNA form, the CDR3 reads TGTGCCAGCGGCACCTCCGGGACAGGGGTTAGGGAGCAGTACTTC.

This clonotype was seen a few times. The chain carries TRBV7-9 and TRBJ1-2, with a tentative D call TRBD1 (5 bases). This CDR3 contains 15 residues. Germline CDR1 is SEHNR and CDR2 is FQNEAQ (reference sequence). V dropped 5 bases and J dropped 6 bases, with 19 bases sitting between them. CDR3: CASSPGGSGSDGYTF. The CDR3 DNA reads as TGTGCCAGCAGCCCGGGGGGTTCGGGGTCGGATGGCTACACCTTC.

The chain is built from TRBV20-1 and TRBJ2-2; 10 bases are a match to TRBD1. Germline values: CDR1 DFQATT, CDR2 SNEGSKA (reference sequence). The J segment lost 7 bases and the V segment lost 2 bases, leaving 7 bases of the junction unmatched. The length of the CDR3 is 15 residues. CDR3 in DNA: TGCAGTGCTAGATCCGGGACAGGGGCAATCGGGGAGCTGTTTTTT. It yields the protein CSARSGTGAIGELFF.

This clonotype was detected only a few times. The chain links TRBV11-2 to TRBJ2-3, with D perhaps TRBD1 (5 bases). The CDR3 has 15 residues. Trimming took off 4 bases at V and 0 bases at J, with 11 bases between the two ends. CDR1 is SGHAT and CDR2 is FQNNGV in the germline V gene. The CDR3 loop reads CASSSRQPSTDTQYF. The CDR3 coding sequence is TGTGCCAGCAGCTCCAGACAGCCTAGCACAGATACGCAGTATTTT.

The chain couples TRBV30 to TRBJ1-5; no firm D call. Germline V gene data show CDR1 as GTSNPN and CDR2 as SVGIG (reference sequence). Trimming stripped 3 bases from V and 4 bases from J, with 10 bases between. This CDR3 is 13 amino acids long. The CDR3 coding sequence is TGTGCCTGGAGCCCGATCGGAAATCAGCCCCAGCATTTT. Translating it yields CAWSPIGNQPQHF.

This clonotype was seen a few times. V gene TRBV12-3 or TRBV12-4 combines with J gene TRBJ2-3; TRBD2 matches 13 bases. The CDR3 is 18 residues long. V gave up 3 bases and J gave up 4 bases; unmatched junction bases: 10. CDR3 sequence: CASSFLLAGGPIADTQYF. In DNA form, the CDR3 reads TGTGCCAGCAGTTTCCTACTAGCGGGAGGGCCTATCGCAGATACGCAGTATTTT.

This chain uses TRBV6-1 with TRBJ1-1; D ambiguous. CDR3 length: 14 amino acids. The V end was cut by 2 bases, the J end by 7 bases, with 14 bases between. Germline CDR1 and CDR2: MNHNS and SASEGT. CDR3 bases: TGTGCCAGCAGTGAACCTTTTGGAGCGGGTGAAGCTTTCTTT. Translating gives CASSEPFGAGEAFF.

The J gene is TRBJ2-1, the V gene TRBV29-1; 11 bases are a match to TRBD1. V was clipped by 1 base and J by 3 bases; unmatched bases: 8. The CDR3 has 17 amino acids. Germline V CDR1 and CDR2: SQVTM, ANQGSEA. CDR3 nucleotide sequence: TGCAGCGTTGAAGCCCAGGGACAGGGGGGATACTACAATGAGCAGTTCTTC. Translating gives CSVEAQGQGGYYNEQFF.

The chain couples TRBV11-2 to TRBJ2-3; D call uncertain. Germline values: CDR1 SGHAT, CDR2 FQNNGV. Trimming cost V 8 bases and J 4 bases, with 10 bases left between them. The CDR3 runs 12 residues. The CDR3 protein is CASYGPPDTQYF. The CDR3 region has the DNA TGTGCCAGCTACGGACCCCCAGATACGCAGTATTTT.

This chain uses TRBV5-1 with TRBJ1-1; no clear D gene. Germline V gives CDR1 SGHRS, CDR2 YFSETQ. V was cut by 3 bases and J by 7 bases, with 13 bases left in between. The CDR3 loop spans 13 amino acids. CDR3 nucleotides: TGCGCCAGCAGCTCGGCAAATCGGTTTGAAGCTTTCTTT. Protein sequence: CASSSANRFEAFF.

This clonotype was observed a few times. The J gene is TRBJ2-5, the V gene TRBV4-3; D might be TRBD2 (5 bases). Per the germline V gene, CDR1 is LGHNA and CDR2 is YSLEER. The V end was cut by 1 base, the J end by 5 bases, with 14 bases between. The CDR3 contains 15 residues. The chain's CDR3 is CASSQVIRDYETQYF. The DNA for the CDR3 is TGCGCCAGCAGCCAAGTCATTCGGGATTACGAGACCCAGTACTTC.

This clonotype was detected ten times or more. The chain employs TRBV4-3 and TRBJ1-4; D call uncertain. This CDR3 is built from 16 residues. The V end was cut by 0 bases, the J end by 3 bases, with 11 bases between. Looked up from germline, CDR1 is LGHNA and CDR2 is YSLEER. Here the CDR3 reads CASSQDRFLANEKLFF. CDR3 coding DNA: TGCGCCAGCAGCCAAGATAGGTTTTTGGCTAATGAAAAACTGTTTTTT.

The chain has TRBV28 and TRBJ2-2; D ambiguous. CDR1 is MDHEN and CDR2 is SYDVKM in the germline V gene. The CDR3 runs 15 residues. V was trimmed by 3 bases and J by 4 bases, leaving 12 bases between them. CDR3 in DNA: TGTGCCAGCAGTTTTCCCCGCGCGAGCACCGGGGAGCTGTTTTTT. Its protein is CASSFPRASTGELFF. Full variable domain (remainder filled in from reference TRBV28 and TRBJ2-2): DVKVTQSSRYLVKRTGEKVFLECVQDMDHENMFWYRQDPGLGLRLIYFSYDVKMKEKGDIPEGYSVSREKKERFSLILESASTNQTSMYLCASSFPRASTGELFFGEGSRLTVL.

There are a few counts of this clonotype. This chain joins TRBV20-1 and TRBJ1-5; no clear D gene. Germline V gene lookup returns CDR1 DFQATT and CDR2 SNEGSKA (reference sequence). The CDR3 spans 14 residues. Trimming left V 3 bases short and J 0 bases short, with 9 bases between. CDR3 amino acids: CSARGRVSNQPQHF. The CDR3 bases are TGCAGTGCTAGGGGCAGAGTTAGCAATCAGCCCCAGCATTTT.

In this sample, this clonotype turned up a few times. This chain joins TRBV28 and TRBJ1-6, with D tentatively TRBD1 (5 bases). The CDR3 has 13 residues. Trimming left V 5 bases short and J 8 bases short, with 10 bases between. Per the germline V gene, CDR1 is MDHEN and CDR2 is SYDVKM. The CDR3 region has the DNA TGTGCCAGCAGTGACACCAGGGATTCACCCCTCCACTTT. Residues: CASSDTRDSPLHF.

The CDR3 loop reads CASSFLSGTSGYNEQFF. Written as DNA, the CDR3 is TGTGCCAGCAGTTTTTTGTCCGGGACTAGCGGCTACAATGAGCAGTTCTTC. The rearrangement links TRBV28 to TRBJ2-1; 11 positions agree with TRBD2. The V gene's germline CDR1 is MDHEN and CDR2 SYDVKM. The CDR3 totals 17 residues. V was clipped by 3 bases and J by 3 bases; unmatched bases: 7.

This clonotype was seen a handful of times. The chain combines TRBV11-2 with TRBJ2-3; D tentatively reads TRBD1 or TRBD2 (5 bases each). The CDR3 length is 18 residues. Between the trimmed V and J ends, which lost 2 bases and 4 bases, there was a span of 22 bases. Germline CDR1 is SGHAT and CDR2 is FQNNGV. CDR3 protein: CASSLSLAPWGPPDTQYF. The CDR3 nucleotides read TGTGCCAGCAGCTTATCCTTAGCGCCTTGGGGCCCCCCAGATACGCAGTATTTT.

The chain combines TRBV20-1 with TRBJ1-1, with D possibly TRBD1 on 5 matching bases. The CDR3 has 14 residues. CDR1 DFQATT and CDR2 SNEGSKA come from the germline V gene (reference sequence). The V end was cut by 4 bases, the J end by 4 bases, with 16 bases between. The CDR3 DNA follows: TGCAGTGCTACCCGGGACGGCGGTCGCACTGAAGCTTTCTTT. Its translation is CSATRDGGRTEAFF.